This T cell receptor beta chain stems from a study of CD4+ T cells in melanoma. Overall study findings and caveats: A reported correlation linked neoantigen-specific CD4+ T cells to CD8+, macrophage and B cell function. Diverse differentiation states were reported for melanoma neoantigen-specific CD4+ T cells.

A remark on this clone: Its cognate antigen is unknown.

Only in-frame clones appear in the TCRdb table, and some are missing; sequencing was by immunoSEQ multiplex PCR. The sample yields roughly 150,000 clones, around 90% seen once. CDR1 SGHAT and CDR2 FQNNGV come from the germline V gene. Trimming took 0 bases from V and 4 from J; bases not matched to a gene: 6. The CDR3 totals 15 residues. The chain has TRBV11-2 and TRBJ2-7; 7 nucleotides agree with TRBD2. This sequence was found in a human donor with melanoma. The CDR3 region has the DNA TGTGCCAGCAGCTTAGAGGGAGGGCCCCTATACGAGCAGTACTTC. Translated, it gives CASSLEGGPLYEQYF.